The subject of this entry is one TCR beta chain. Antigen specificity is unknown. The CDR3 contains 12 residues. Germline CDR1 DFQATT, CDR2 SNEGSKA (reference sequence). The V end lost 0 bases, the J end lost 7 bases, and 7 bases lay between the germline ends. The entry originates in a study of T-cell reconstitution after alpha-beta-depleted transplantation in children. Study outcomes and limitations: Several hundred expanded graft clones reportedly gave rise to the alpha-beta T cells present about two months after transplant.

It was with unique molecular identifiers that the TCRbeta library was prepared. From the PCR reads, TCRdb called clonotypes with MiXCR, one entry per CDR3 protein. The repertoire holds approximately 500,000 distinct CDR3 sequences, with approximately 30% as singletons. The V and J genes are TRBV20-1 and TRBJ2-1, with D unclear. Sequencing was performed on PBMCs, taken before TCRalphabeta/CD19-depleted stem cell transplant. The source is a boy younger than two with Wiskott-Aldrich syndrome, due to receive a stem cell transplant. The CDR3 DNA is TGCAGTGCTAGAGACCCAGCTAATGAGCAGTTCTTC. It codes for CSARDPANEQFF.